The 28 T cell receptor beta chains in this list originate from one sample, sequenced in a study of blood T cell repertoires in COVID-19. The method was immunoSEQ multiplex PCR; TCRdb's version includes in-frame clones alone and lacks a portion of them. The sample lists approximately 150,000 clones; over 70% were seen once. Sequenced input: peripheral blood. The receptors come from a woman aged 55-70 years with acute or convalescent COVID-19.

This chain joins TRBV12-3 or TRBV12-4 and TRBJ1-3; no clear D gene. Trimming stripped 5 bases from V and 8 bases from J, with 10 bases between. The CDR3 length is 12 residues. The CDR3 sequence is CASSQTVDTIYF. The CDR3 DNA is TGTGCCAGCAGTCAAACAGTGGACACCATATATTTT.

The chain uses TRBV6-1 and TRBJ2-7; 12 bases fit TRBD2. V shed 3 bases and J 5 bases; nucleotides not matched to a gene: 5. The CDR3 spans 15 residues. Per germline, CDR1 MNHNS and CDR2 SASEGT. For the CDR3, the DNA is TGTGCCAGCAGTGACCTAGCGGGAGGGACCCACGAGCAGTACTTC. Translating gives CASSDLAGGTHEQYF.

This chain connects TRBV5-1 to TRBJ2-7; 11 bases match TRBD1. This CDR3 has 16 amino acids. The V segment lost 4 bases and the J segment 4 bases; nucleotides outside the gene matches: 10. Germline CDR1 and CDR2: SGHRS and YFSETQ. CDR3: CASSDQSGTGGYEQYF. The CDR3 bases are TGCGCCAGCAGCGATCAGTCGGGGACAGGGGGTTACGAGCAGTACTTC.

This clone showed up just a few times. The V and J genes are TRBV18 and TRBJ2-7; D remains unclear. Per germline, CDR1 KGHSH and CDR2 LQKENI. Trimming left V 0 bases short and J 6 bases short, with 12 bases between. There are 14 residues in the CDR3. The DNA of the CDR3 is TGTGCCAGCTCACCACCGTGGGCCGCAGGCGAGCAGTACTTC. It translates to CASSPPWAAGEQYF. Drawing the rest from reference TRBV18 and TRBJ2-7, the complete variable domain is NAGVMQNPRHLVRRRGQEARLRCSPMKGHSHVYWYRQLPEEGLKFMVYLQKENIIDESGMPKERFSAEFPKEGPSILRIQQVVRGDSAAYFCASSPPWAAGEQYFGPGTRLTVT.

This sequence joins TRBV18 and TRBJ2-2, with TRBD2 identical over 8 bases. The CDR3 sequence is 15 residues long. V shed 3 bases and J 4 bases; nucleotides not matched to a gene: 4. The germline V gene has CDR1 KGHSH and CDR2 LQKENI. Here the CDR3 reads CASSPIREGTGELFF. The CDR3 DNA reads TGTGCCAGCTCACCGATCCGGGAGGGCACCGGGGAGCTGTTTTTT.

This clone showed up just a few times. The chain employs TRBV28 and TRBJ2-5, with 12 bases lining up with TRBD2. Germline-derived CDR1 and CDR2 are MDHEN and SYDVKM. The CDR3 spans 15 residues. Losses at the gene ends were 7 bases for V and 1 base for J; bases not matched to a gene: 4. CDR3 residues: CASTTSGGSQETQYF. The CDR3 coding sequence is TGTGCCAGCACGACTAGCGGGGGAAGCCAAGAGACCCAGTACTTC.

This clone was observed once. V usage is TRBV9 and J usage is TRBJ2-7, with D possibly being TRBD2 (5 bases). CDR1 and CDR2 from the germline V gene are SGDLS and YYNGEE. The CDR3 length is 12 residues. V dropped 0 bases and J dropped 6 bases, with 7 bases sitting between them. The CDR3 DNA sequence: TGTGCCAGCAGCGTAGGCGAGGGCGAGCAGTACTTC. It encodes CASSVGEGEQYF.

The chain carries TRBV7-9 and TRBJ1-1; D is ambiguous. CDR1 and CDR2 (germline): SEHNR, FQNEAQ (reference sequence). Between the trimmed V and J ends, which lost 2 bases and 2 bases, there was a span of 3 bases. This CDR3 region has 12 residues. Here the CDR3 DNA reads TGTGCCAGCAGCTTAATAAACACTGAAGCTTTCTTT. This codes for CASSLINTEAFF. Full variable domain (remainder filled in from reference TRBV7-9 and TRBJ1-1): DTGVSQNPRHKITKRGQNVTFRCDPISEHNRLYWYRQTLGQGPEFLTYFQNEAQLEKSRLLSDRFSAERPKGSFSTLEIQRTEQGDSAMYLCASSLINTEAFFGQGTRLTVV.

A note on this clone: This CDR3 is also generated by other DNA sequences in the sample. CDR3 residues: CASSFGQNTEAFF. The CDR3 coding sequence is TGTGCCAGCAGTTTTGGCCAGAACACTGAAGCTTTCTTT. This chain uses TRBV12-3 or TRBV12-4 with TRBJ1-1; the D is unclear. V gave up 3 bases and J gave up 1 base, with 6 bases separating them. This CDR3 spans 13 amino acids.

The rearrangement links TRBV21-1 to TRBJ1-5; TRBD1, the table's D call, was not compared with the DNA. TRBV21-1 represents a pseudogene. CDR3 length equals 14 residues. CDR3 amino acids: CASKRGQGDQPQHF. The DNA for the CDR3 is TGTGCCAGCAAAAGGGGACAGGGCGATCAGCCCCAGCATTTT.

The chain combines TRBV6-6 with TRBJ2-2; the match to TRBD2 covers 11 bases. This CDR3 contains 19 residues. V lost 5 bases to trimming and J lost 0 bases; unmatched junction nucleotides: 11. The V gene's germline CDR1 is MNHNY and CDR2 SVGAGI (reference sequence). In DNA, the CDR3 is TGTGCCAGCAGTCCTCCGTGGGGACTAGCGGATTCGAACACCGGGGAGCTGTTTTTT. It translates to CASSPPWGLADSNTGELFF.

For the CDR3, the DNA is TGTGCCAGTACCCCCGGGGAGGGACTACGTTGGAATGAGCAGTTCTTC. Translating gives CASTPGEGLRWNEQFF. The genes are TRBV19 and TRBJ2-1, with 7 bases identical to TRBD2. Germline CDR1 is LNHDA and CDR2 is SQIVND (reference sequence). V dropped 7 bases and J dropped 7; count of bases not matched to a gene: 16. This CDR3 comprises 16 residues.

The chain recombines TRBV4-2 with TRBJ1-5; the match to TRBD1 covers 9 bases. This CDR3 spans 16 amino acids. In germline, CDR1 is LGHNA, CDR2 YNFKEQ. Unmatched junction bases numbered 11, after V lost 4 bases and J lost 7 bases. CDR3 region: CASSPSRGQGLQPQHF. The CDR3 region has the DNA TGTGCCAGCAGCCCAAGTAGGGGACAGGGCTTGCAGCCCCAGCATTTT.

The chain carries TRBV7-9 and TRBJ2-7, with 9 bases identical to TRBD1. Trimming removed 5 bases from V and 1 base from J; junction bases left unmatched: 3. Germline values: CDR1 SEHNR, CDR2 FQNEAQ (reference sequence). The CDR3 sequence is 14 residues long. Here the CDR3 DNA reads TGTGCCAGCAGCCGGACAGGGGTTTCCTACGAGCAGTACTTC. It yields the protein CASSRTGVSYEQYF.

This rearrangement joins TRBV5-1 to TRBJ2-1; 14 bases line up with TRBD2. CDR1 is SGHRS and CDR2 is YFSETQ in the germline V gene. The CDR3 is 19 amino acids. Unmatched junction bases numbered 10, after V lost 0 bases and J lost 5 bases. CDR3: CASSLERTSGRFGNNEQFF. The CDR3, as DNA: TGCGCCAGCAGCTTGGAGAGGACTAGCGGGAGGTTCGGGAACAATGAGCAGTTCTTC.

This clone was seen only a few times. CDR3 loop: CASSPAGQYGYTF. CDR3 nucleotides: TGTGCCAGCAGTCCCGCGGGACAGTACGGCTACACCTTC. The gene calls are TRBV2 and TRBJ1-2, with TRBD1 matching over 7 bases. The ends lost 5 bases at V and 8 bases at J; junction bases unmatched: 8. The CDR3 totals 13 residues. Per germline, CDR1 SNHLY and CDR2 FYNNEI. Full variable domain (rest looked up from reference TRBV2 and TRBJ1-2): EPEVTQTPSHQVTQMGQEVILRCVPISNHLYFYWYRQILGQKVEFLVSFYNNEISEKSEIFDDQFSVERPDGSNFTLKIRSTKLEDSAMYFCASSPAGQYGYTFGSGTRLTVV.

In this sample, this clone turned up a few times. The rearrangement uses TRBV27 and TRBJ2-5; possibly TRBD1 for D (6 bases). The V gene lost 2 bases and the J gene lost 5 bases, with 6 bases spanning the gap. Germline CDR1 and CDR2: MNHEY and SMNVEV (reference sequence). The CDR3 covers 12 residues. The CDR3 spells CASSLRGETQYF. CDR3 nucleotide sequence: TGTGCCAGCAGTTTAAGGGGGGAGACCCAGTACTTC.

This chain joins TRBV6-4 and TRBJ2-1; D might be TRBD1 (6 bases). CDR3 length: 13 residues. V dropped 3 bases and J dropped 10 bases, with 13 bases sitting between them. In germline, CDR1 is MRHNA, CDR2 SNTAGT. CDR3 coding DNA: TGTGCCAGCAGTGAATGGGGGCTTAACGAGCAGTTCTTC. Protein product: CASSEWGLNEQFF.

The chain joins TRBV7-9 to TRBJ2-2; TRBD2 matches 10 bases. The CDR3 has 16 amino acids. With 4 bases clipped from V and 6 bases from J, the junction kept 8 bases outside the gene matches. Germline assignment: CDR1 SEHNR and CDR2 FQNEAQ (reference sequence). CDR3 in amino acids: CASSSPLAGSPGELFF. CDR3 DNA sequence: TGTGCCAGCAGCTCCCCACTAGCGGGAAGTCCCGGGGAGCTGTTTTTT.

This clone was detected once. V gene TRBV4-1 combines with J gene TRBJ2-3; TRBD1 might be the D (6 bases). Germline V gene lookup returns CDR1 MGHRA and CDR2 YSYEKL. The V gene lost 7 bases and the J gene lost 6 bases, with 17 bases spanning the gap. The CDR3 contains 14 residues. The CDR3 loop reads CASTSKRGSDTQYF. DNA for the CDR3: TGCGCCAGCACTTCCAAGAGGGGGTCGGATACGCAGTATTTT.

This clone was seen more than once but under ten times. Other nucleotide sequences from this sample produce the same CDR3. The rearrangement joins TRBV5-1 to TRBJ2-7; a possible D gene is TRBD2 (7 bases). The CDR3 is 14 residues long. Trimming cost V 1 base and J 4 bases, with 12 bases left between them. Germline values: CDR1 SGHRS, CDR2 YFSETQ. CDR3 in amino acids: CASSLNSGTYEQYF. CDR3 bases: TGCGCCAGCAGCTTGAACAGCGGGACATACGAGCAGTACTTC.

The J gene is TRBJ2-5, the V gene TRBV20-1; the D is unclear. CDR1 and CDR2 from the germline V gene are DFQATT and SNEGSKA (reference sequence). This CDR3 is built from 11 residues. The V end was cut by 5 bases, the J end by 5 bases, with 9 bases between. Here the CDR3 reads CSALRTETQYF. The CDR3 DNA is TGCAGTGCTCTGAGAACCGAGACCCAGTACTTC.

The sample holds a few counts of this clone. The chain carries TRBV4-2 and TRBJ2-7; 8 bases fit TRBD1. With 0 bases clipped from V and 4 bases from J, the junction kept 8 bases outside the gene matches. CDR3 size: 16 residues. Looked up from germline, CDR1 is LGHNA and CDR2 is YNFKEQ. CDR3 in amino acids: CASSQDPTGGGYEQYF. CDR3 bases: TGTGCCAGCAGCCAAGATCCTACAGGGGGTGGGTACGAGCAGTACTTC.

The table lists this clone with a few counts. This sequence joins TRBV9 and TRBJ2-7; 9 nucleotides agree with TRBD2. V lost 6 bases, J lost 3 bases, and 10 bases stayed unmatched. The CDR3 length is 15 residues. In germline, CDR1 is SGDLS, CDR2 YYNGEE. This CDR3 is CASTPGASGIYEQYF. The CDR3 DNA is TGTGCCAGCACCCCAGGGGCTAGCGGGATCTACGAGCAGTACTTC.

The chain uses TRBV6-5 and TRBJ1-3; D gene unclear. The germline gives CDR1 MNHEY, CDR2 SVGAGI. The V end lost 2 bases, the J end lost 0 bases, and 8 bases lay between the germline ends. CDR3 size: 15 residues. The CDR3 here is CASSYTRGSGNTIYF. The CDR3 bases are TGTGCCAGCAGTTACACCCGGGGCTCTGGAAACACCATATATTTT.

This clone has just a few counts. The CDR3 here is CASSREGSLNNTEAFF. CDR3 nucleotide sequence: TGTGCCAGTAGTAGAGAGGGCAGCTTAAACAACACTGAAGCTTTCTTT. The gene calls are TRBV19 and TRBJ1-1; D unclear. The CDR3 contains 16 residues. Trimming shortened V by 4 bases and J by 2 bases, and 17 bases separated the two germline ends. Per the germline V gene, CDR1 is LNHDA and CDR2 is SQIVND (reference sequence).

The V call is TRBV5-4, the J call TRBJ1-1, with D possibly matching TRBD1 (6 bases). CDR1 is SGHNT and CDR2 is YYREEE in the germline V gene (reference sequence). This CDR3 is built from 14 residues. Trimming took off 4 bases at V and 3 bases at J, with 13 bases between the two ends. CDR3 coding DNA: TGTGCCAGCAGCCTACAGGGTCTTTACACTGAAGCTTTCTTT. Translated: CASSLQGLYTEAFF.

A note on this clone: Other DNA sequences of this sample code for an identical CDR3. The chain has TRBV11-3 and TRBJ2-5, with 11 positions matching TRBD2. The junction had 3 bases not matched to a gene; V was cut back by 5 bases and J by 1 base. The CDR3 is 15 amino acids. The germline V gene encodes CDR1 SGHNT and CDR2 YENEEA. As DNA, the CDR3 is TGTGCCAGCAGCCCCGGGACTAGCGGCCAAGAGACCCAGTACTTC. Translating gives CASSPGTSGQETQYF.